Sequencing of this T cell receptor beta chain was carried out in a study of post-analysis software for immune sequencing data. Study-wide results and caveats: Several TRBV segments were more frequent in patients than controls; TRBV5-6, TRBV5-1 and TRBV20-1 belonged to this group.

cDNA libraries for TCR beta contained unique molecular identifiers. TCRdb recomputed calls from the PCR reads with MiXCR, one row per CDR3 protein. This sample has hundreds of thousands of distinct CDR3 sequences, with 25% to 30% found just once. The V end was cut by 1 base, the J end by 6 bases, with 18 bases between. Germline CDR1 and CDR2: DFQATT and SNEGSKA (reference sequence). This CDR3 is built from 16 residues. In the case of this clonotype: Its antigen is not identified.

This clonotype originated in a girl aged 10-17 years with multiple sclerosis. The genes are TRBV20-1 and TRBJ1-4, with a tentative D call TRBD1 (6 bases). Sequencing was carried out using blood. CDR3 coding DNA: TGCAGTGCTAGAGCCTCAAGGTGGGGGCATGATGAAAAACTGTTTTTT. Protein product: CSARASRWGHDEKLFF.